The present T cell receptor (beta chain) was sequenced within a study of T cells in Graves' hyperthyroidism and ophthalmopathy. Whole-study findings and limits: Most expanded thyroid clonotypes above 0.001 recurred in blood.

Each person with ophthalmopathy scored at least 3 on the Clinical Activity Score, reached NOSPECS grade 4 or higher, and had been ill under 3 months. Exclusions: uncontrolled infection, other autoimmune disease, pregnancy, lactation. Isolation of PBMCs was performed on about 10 ml fresh peripheral blood. The investigators amplified TCR beta CDR3 regions from RNA transcripts. TCR CDR3 underwent first-round RT-PCR with the HTBI primer set. In TCRdb, the multiplex PCR reads were re-called with MiXCR into one record per CDR3 protein. The sample has hundreds of thousands of distinct CDR3 sequences, about 15% seen once. Germline lookup yields CDR1 MNHNS and CDR2 SASEGT. The CDR3 runs 15 residues. Notes on this clonotype: The antigen is not known. A single base separates this from a much larger clone, so it may be a read error.

The TCR sequence derives from a woman aged 55-70 years with Graves' ophthalmopathy. This chain joins TRBV6-1 and TRBJ1-6, with D possibly matching TRBD1 (6 bases). Sequenced input: blood. For the CDR3, the DNA is TGTGCCAGCAGTGAAGCCCAGGGGCTAAGGTCACCCTTCCACTTT. The encoded protein is CASSEAQGLRSPFHF.